This record covers a single T cell receptor beta chain. These data originate in a study of blood T cell repertoires in COVID-19. Clones were read by immunoSEQ multiplex PCR, and TCRdb kept only the in-frame ones, dropping some. The sample carries fewer than 200,000 clones, approximately 80% recorded once. V was shortened by 5 bases and J by 1 base, with 12 bases between the two germline ends. This CDR3 contains 15 residues. Looked up from germline, CDR1 is MNHEY and CDR2 is SVGAGI. V usage is TRBV6-5 and J usage is TRBJ1-3; TRBD1 might be the D (6 bases). Material: peripheral blood. This receptor was identified in a woman aged 80 or older with active or convalescent COVID-19. The CDR3 region has the DNA TGTGCCAGCAGTAGCGGACAGTTTTCTGGAAACACCATATATTTT. This sequence encodes CASSSGQFSGNTIYF.